These 23 T cell receptor beta chains originate from one sample sequenced in a study of blood T cells in healthy people across ages. The authors ran a second PCR of about 6 to 11 cycles using a sample-barcoded 5' primer and a J-beta primer mix. TCRdb reanalysed the 5' RACE reads using MiXCR and keeps one entry per CDR3 protein. The table records 900,000 to 950,000 distinct CDR3 sequences, about 27% of them present only once. The data were also submitted as part of a second study, on T cells of mothers and their children.

What was sequenced was blood. The receptors stem from a woman in her forties in good health.

A word on this clonotype: Its ends do not fully match the called genes, so a read error is possible. The rearrangement links TRBV5-1 to TRBJ1-1; D unclear. The germline gives CDR1 SGHRS, CDR2 YFSETQ. The CDR3 covers 13 residues. The CDR3, as DNA: TGCGCCAGCAGGTTGGAGAGTGCTACTGAAGCTTTCTTT. It yields the protein CASRLESATEAFF.

This clonotype was found a few times. This CDR3 reads CASSQDGTGPKLNSPLHF. The CDR3 coding sequence is TGCGCCAGCAGCCAAGATGGAACCGGGCCGAAGCTTAATTCACCCCTCCACTTT. The rearrangement joins TRBV4-1 to TRBJ1-6; D is uncertain. Trimming removed 0 bases at V and 6 bases at J, with 18 bases between. This CDR3 region has 18 residues. The germline gives CDR1 MGHRA, CDR2 YSYEKL.

This clonotype turned up a few times. The chain is built from TRBV4-1 and TRBJ2-3; D uncertain. V was shortened by 0 bases and J by 0 bases, with 7 bases between the two germline ends. Germline CDR1 reads MGHRA; CDR2 reads YSYEKL. This CDR3 is built from 15 residues. CDR3 sequence reads: CASSQEPASTDTQYF. The CDR3 coding sequence is TGCGCCAGCAGCCAAGAGCCGGCTAGCACAGATACGCAGTATTTT.

Regarding this clonotype: One junction end disagrees with the germline gene, perhaps due to a read error. This chain connects TRBV12-3 or TRBV12-4 to TRBJ1-5; D remains ambiguous. The CDR3 has 14 residues. The chain's CDR3 is CASRLGKTLQPQHF. In DNA, the CDR3 is TGTGCCAGCAGGTTAGGTAAAACCCTTCAGCCCCAGCATTTT.

V is TRBV12-3 or TRBV12-4 and J is TRBJ2-1, with 9 bases matching TRBD2. V was pared by 6 bases and J by 0 bases, with 12 bases of the junction left unmatched. This CDR3 has 18 amino acids. CDR3 bases: TGTGCCAGCAGCCCTTGGGTAGCGGGGGTTCTCTCCTACAATGAGCAGTTCTTC. Amino acids: CASSPWVAGVLSYNEQFF.

A word on this clonotype: One end of the junction fails to match germline, which may point to a read error. The gene calls are TRBV7-7 and TRBJ1-5; D not resolved. There are 13 residues in the CDR3. Per germline, CDR1 SSHAT and CDR2 FNYEAQ (reference sequence). DNA of the CDR3: TGTGCTAGCAGCTTAGCGCCGGGTCAGCCCCAGCATTTT. Translated, it gives CASSLAPGQPQHF. The full variable domain, completed using reference TRBV7-7 and TRBJ1-5, is GAGVSQSPRYKVTKRGQDVTLRCDPISSHATLYWYQQALGQGPEFLTYFNYEAQPDKSGLPSDRFSAERPEGSISTLTIQRTEQRDSAMYRCASSLAPGQPQHFGDGTRLSIL.

The chain combines TRBV27 with TRBJ1-2; 7 nucleotides match TRBD1. Germline V gives CDR1 MNHEY, CDR2 SMNVEV (reference sequence). The CDR3 consists of 16 residues. J gave up 6 bases and V 6 bases, and 16 bases lay outside the gene matches. CDR3 nucleotide sequence: TGTGCCAGCAGATACACGACAGGGACGGTATGGGATGGCTACACCTTC. Translating gives CASRYTTGTVWDGYTF.

This clonotype was observed many times. The gene calls are TRBV5-1 and TRBJ2-5; D unclear. Germline V gene lookup returns CDR1 SGHRS and CDR2 YFSETQ. V was trimmed by 4 bases and J by 1 base, leaving 14 bases between them. The CDR3 is made up of 15 amino acids. The CDR3 DNA follows: TGCGCCAGCAGCCGGCGCGTCAACTCCCAAGAGACCCAGTACTTC. Protein: CASSRRVNSQETQYF. Complete variable domain (other parts from reference TRBV5-1 and TRBJ2-5): KAGVTQTPRYLIKTRGQQVTLSCSPISGHRSVSWYQQTPGQGLQFLFEYFSETQRNKGNFPGRFSGRQFSNSRSEMNVSTLELGDSALYLCASSRRVNSQETQYFGPGTRLLVL.

This chain uses TRBV7-2 with TRBJ2-1; 11 nucleotides match TRBD2. Germline-derived CDR1 and CDR2 are SGHTA and FQGNSA. Trimming removed 8 bases from V and 14 bases from J; junction bases left unmatched: 11. This CDR3 comprises 13 residues. CDR3: CASGASGGSLKFF. DNA for the CDR3: TGTGCCAGCGGTGCTAGCGGGGGGTCCCTGAAGTTCTTC.

V gene TRBV5-6 combines with J gene TRBJ1-2; 7 nucleotides match TRBD1. Germline lookup yields CDR1 SGHDT and CDR2 YYEEEE. Trimming at V came to 4 bases and at J to 7 bases, leaving 19 bases not matched to a gene. This CDR3 has 17 residues. CDR3 residues: CASSHYSGGYGRGGYTF. CDR3 coding DNA: TGTGCCAGCAGCCATTATTCAGGGGGTTACGGTAGAGGTGGCTACACCTTC.

Comments on this clonotype: A much larger clonotype is one base distant, so this may be a read error. The chain recombines TRBV4-3 with TRBJ2-5; weak D call: TRBD1 (6 bases). The CDR3 is made up of 13 amino acids. Germline V lookup: CDR1 LGHNA, CDR2 YSLEER. This chain's CDR3 is CACSQGRFETQYF. CDR3 nucleotide sequence: TGCGCCTGCAGCCAGGGGCGTTTCGAGACCCAGTACTTC.

Details on this clonotype: This may arise from a read error, as a much more abundant clone is one base away. This chain connects TRBV2 to TRBJ2-3; TRBD2 agrees at 9 bases. The CDR3 runs to 14 residues. The V gene end was trimmed by 6 bases and the J gene end by 5 bases; junction bases not matched to a gene: 6. Per the germline V gene, CDR1 is SNHLY and CDR2 is FYNNEI. CDR3 coding DNA: TGTGCCAGCAGACCGGGACTAGCAGGAGATACGCAGTATTTT. Translating gives CASRPGLAGDTQYF.

In this sample, this clonotype turned up a few times. The gene calls are TRBV29-1 and TRBJ2-5, with D maybe TRBD2 (7 bases). CDR3 size: 15 residues. The germline CDR1 and CDR2 sequences are SQVTM and ANQGSEA. Between the trimmed V and J ends, which lost 5 bases and 0 bases, there was a span of 16 bases. The CDR3 nucleotides read TGCAGCGTTTTAAGGGGGGGGCAGAACCAAGAGACCCAGTACTTC. Translated, it gives CSVLRGGQNQETQYF.

V gene TRBV4-2 combines with J gene TRBJ1-1; TRBD1 might be the D (6 bases). Germline V gene data show CDR1 as LGHNA and CDR2 as YNFKEQ. This CDR3 region has 15 residues. V lost 0 bases and J 4 bases, leaving 12 bases between the germline ends. CDR3 region: CASSQDRGFATEAFF. The CDR3 DNA reads as TGTGCCAGCAGCCAAGACAGGGGATTTGCCACTGAAGCTTTCTTT.

This clonotype was counted ten times or more. J is TRBJ2-7 and V is TRBV29-1, with 7 positions matching TRBD1. Germline loops: CDR1 SQVTM, CDR2 ANQGSEA. The CDR3 is 12 amino acids. V was clipped by 6 bases and J by 0 bases; unmatched bases: 2. For the CDR3, the DNA is TGCAGCGTGGGACAGTTCTCCTACGAGCAGTACTTC. It translates to CSVGQFSYEQYF.

This clonotype showed up just a few times. It may be a read error: a sequence one base away is much more abundant. The J gene is TRBJ2-3, the V gene TRBV20-1; TRBD1 matches at 7 bases. The germline CDR1 and CDR2 sequences are DFQATT and SNEGSKA (reference sequence). This CDR3 is 15 amino acids long. Germline trimming cut 6 bases from V and 4 bases from J; bases unmatched to any gene: 13. The CDR3 DNA follows: TGCAGTGCCCCCCCGTGTACCCAGGGGGCAGATACGCAGTATTTT. This gives the protein CSAPPCTQGADTQYF.

This clonotype was detected a few times. V is TRBV6-2 or TRBV6-3 and J is TRBJ1-1; 7 bases agree with TRBD1. The germline CDR1 and CDR2 sequences are MNHEY and SVGEGT. The V gene end was trimmed by 2 bases and the J gene end by 3 bases; junction bases not matched to a gene: 9. The CDR3 contains 16 residues. This CDR3 is CASSYPVGQVDTEAFF. The CDR3 nucleotides are TGTGCCAGCAGTTACCCCGTCGGACAGGTAGACACTGAAGCTTTCTTT.

The chain combines TRBV9 with TRBJ1-6; D is undetermined. Trimming left V 4 bases short and J 4 bases short, with 15 bases between. The CDR3 totals 16 residues. Germline V CDR1 and CDR2: SGDLS, YYNGEE. The CDR3 DNA follows: TGTGCCAGCAGCCCCAAACCAGTCGAGTATAATTCACCCCTCCACTTT. Translation: CASSPKPVEYNSPLHF.

This chain connects TRBV20-1 to TRBJ1-1, with D unclear. Trimming pared 3 bases from V and 6 bases from J, leaving 5 bases between. Germline CDR1 is DFQATT and CDR2 is SNEGSKA (reference sequence). The CDR3 totals 10 residues. The CDR3 spells CSARGPEAFF. The CDR3 nucleotides read TGCAGTGCTAGGGGCCCTGAAGCTTTCTTT.

This clonotype came up many times. This rearrangement joins TRBV5-6 to TRBJ2-7, with a weak D call TRBD2 (6 bases). CDR3 length equals 14 residues. V dropped 2 bases and J dropped 1 base, with 10 bases sitting between them. In germline, CDR1 is SGHDT, CDR2 YYEEEE. CDR3 nucleotides: TGTGCCAGCAGCTTAATAGGGACTTCCTACGAGCAGTACTTC. It encodes CASSLIGTSYEQYF.

Details on this clonotype: Germline and junction disagree at one end, which may indicate a read error. This sequence joins TRBV18 and TRBJ1-4; D is undetermined. This CDR3 contains 14 residues. Germline loops: CDR1 KGHSH, CDR2 LQKENI. CDR3 sequence (DNA): TGTGCCAACTCACCAAGGCCCAATAATGAAAAACTGTTTTTT. This codes for CANSPRPNNEKLFF.

The chain is built from TRBV7-8 and TRBJ2-7; 7 bases agree with TRBD1. The CDR3 extends over 12 amino acids. V lost 7 bases, J lost 5 bases, and 5 bases stayed unmatched. CDR1 and CDR2 from the germline V gene are SGHVS and FQNEAQ. Here the CDR3 reads CASNPDRDEQYF. CDR3 nucleotides: TGTGCCAGCAACCCCGACAGGGACGAGCAGTACTTC.

As for this clonotype: A read error may produce the germline difference seen at one junction end. This chain connects TRBV29-1 to TRBJ2-2, with 11 positions matching TRBD1. The germline V gene has CDR1 SQVTM and CDR2 ANQGSEA. The length of the CDR3 is 15 residues. The CDR3 DNA is TGTAGCGTGGACGGACAGGGGGCGGGCATCGGGGAGCTGTTTTTT. This gives the protein CSVDGQGAGIGELFF.